The source of this T cell receptor beta chain is a study of T cells in Graves' hyperthyroidism and ophthalmopathy. Hyperthyroidism had been newly diagnosed in patients aged 18 to 65, and its duration was under 2 months. The source material, RNA transcripts, was used to amplify TCR beta CDR3 regions. The TCR CDR3 first-round RT-PCR relied on the HTBI primer set. MiXCR, run by TCRdb on the multiplex PCR reads, gives a single entry per CDR3 protein. The repertoire consists of 600,000 or so distinct CDR3 sequences, with approximately 44% occurring once and the leading ten covering just under 8.5%. CDR3 length equals 13 residues. Germline V CDR1 and CDR2: SEHNR, FQNEAQ (reference sequence). This clonotype came up a few times. At one end the junction does not follow the germline gene, possibly because of a read error.

The sample was peripheral blood or thyroid tissue (not recorded which). The rearrangement uses TRBV7-9 and TRBJ1-3; D remains ambiguous. This sequence was found in a woman aged 18-29 years with Graves' hyperthyroidism. The CDR3: CAGSDTPGNTIYF. The CDR3, as DNA: TGTGCCGGCAGTGATACCCCGGGAAACACCATATATTTT.